The sample holds a few counts of the clone carrying this TCR beta chain. Its target is unknown. This entry belongs to a study of T-cell reconstitution after alpha-beta-depleted transplantation in children. Findings and caveats of the study: Certain patients had high TCRbeta diversity at day 60, and it came from recipient T cells and thymic progenitors that survived. Alpha-beta T cells about two months after transplant reportedly derived from several hundred expanded graft clones. T cells produced anew were the main source of T-cell counts and diversity one year after transplant.

CDR3 length: 15 residues. Trimming removed 5 bases at V and 6 bases at J, with 20 bases between. Germline V gene sequence: CDR1 DFQATT, CDR2 SNEGSKA (reference sequence). The authors prepared the TCRbeta library with unique molecular identifiers. TCRdb processed the PCR reads anew with MiXCR; each CDR3 protein has one entry. The profile shows about 110,000 distinct CDR3 sequences, about a tenth of them singletons. The rearrangement uses TRBV20-1 and TRBJ2-1; no clear D. The source was PBMCs, collected before TCRalphabeta/CD19-depleted stem cell transplant. The sequence came from a boy between 2 and 10 years old with acute lymphoblastic leukemia, due to receive a stem cell transplant. The CDR3 loop is CSAFQSANLPNEQFF. CDR3 nucleotides: TGCAGTGCTTTTCAATCGGCCAACCTACCCAATGAGCAGTTCTTC.